The text below deals with one T cell receptor beta chain. This clonotype was detected only a few times. Its antigen is still unknown. The input lacks base qualities; no much larger clone sits a single base away. The library was generated by RT-PCR. Sequencing relied on a NextSeq 550. Clones were called with MiXCR by TCRdb after fastp trimmed the public reads at Q25, and only in-frame beta chains were retained. For every CDR3 protein sequence, its rows merge into one entry that carries the most common genes and DNA. The sample table lists some 960,000 distinct CDR3 sequences, approximately 18% of them with a count of one. Of the sample, around 6% falls within the top ten clones. The data originate from a study of patients and donors after allogeneic stem cell transplantation (dated by TCRdb to 2018 to 2021). The germline V gene specifies MGHRA as CDR1 and YSYEKL as CDR2. The CDR3 goes from the cysteine to the phenylalanine over 15 residues. Only CDR3 DNA remains: 45 bases, in frame from the first base. V drops 2 bases and J drops 1 base, leaving 10 bases in between.

The V gene is TRBV4-1 and the J gene is TRBJ2-3; perhaps TRBD2 is the D gene, with 6 bases matching. This TCR derives from a human donor who was either an allogeneic HSCT recipient or a stem cell or donor lymphocyte infusion donor (not recorded which). It is not recorded whose cells these are; they may come from a transplant donor. The sequencing sample was made of blood, either unsorted or a sorted T cell fraction (not recorded which). The sequenced DNA is TGCGCCAGCAGCCAATGGACGGGAGGCACAGATACGCAGTATTTT. It encodes CASSQWTGGTDTQYF.